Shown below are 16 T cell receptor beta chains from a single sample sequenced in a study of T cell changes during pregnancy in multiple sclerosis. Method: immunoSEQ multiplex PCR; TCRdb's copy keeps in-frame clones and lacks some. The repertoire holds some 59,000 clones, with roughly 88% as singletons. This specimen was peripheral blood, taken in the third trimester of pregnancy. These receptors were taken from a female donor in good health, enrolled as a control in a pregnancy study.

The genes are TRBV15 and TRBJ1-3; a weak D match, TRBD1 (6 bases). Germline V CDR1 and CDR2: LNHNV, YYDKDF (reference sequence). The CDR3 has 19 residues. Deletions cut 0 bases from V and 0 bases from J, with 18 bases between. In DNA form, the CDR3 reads TGTGCCACCAGCAGAGATCCCCCCCGGACAGTTGCCTCTGGAAACACCATATATTTT. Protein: CATSRDPPRTVASGNTIYF.

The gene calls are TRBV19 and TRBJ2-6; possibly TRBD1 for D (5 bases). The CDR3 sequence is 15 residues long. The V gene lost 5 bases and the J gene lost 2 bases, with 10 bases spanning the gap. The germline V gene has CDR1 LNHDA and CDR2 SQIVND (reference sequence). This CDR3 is CASSVQGTGANVLTF. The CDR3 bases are TGTGCCAGTAGTGTCCAGGGAACTGGGGCCAACGTCCTGACTTTC.

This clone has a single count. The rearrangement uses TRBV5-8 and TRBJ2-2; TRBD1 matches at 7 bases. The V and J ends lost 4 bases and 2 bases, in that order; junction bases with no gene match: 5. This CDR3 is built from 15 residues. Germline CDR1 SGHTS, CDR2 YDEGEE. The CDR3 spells CASSPGTVNTGELFF. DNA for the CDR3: TGTGCCAGCAGCCCCGGGACAGTTAACACCGGGGAGCTGTTTTTT.

Written as DNA, the CDR3 is TGCGCCAGCAGCCAAGACAGTCATAACTCTGGAAACACCATATATTTT. Translation gives CASSQDSHNSGNTIYF. The chain combines TRBV4-3 with TRBJ1-3; the D is unclear. Germline V lookup: CDR1 LGHNA, CDR2 YSLEER. The CDR3 is made up of 16 amino acids. V gave up 0 bases and J gave up 0 bases, with 9 bases separating them.

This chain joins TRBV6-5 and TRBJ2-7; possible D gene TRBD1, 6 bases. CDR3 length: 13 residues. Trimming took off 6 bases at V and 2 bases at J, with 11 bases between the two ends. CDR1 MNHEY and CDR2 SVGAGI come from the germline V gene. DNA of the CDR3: TGTGCCAGCAGGAGGGGGTCGACCTACGAGCAGTACTTC. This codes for CASRRGSTYEQYF.

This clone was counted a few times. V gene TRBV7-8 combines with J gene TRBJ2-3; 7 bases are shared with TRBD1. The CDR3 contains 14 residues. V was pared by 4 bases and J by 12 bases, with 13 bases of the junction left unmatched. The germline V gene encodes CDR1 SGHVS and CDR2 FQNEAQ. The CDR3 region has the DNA TGTGCCAGCAGCTCCATCCCCGGGACAGCCGATCAGTATTTT. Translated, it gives CASSSIPGTADQYF.

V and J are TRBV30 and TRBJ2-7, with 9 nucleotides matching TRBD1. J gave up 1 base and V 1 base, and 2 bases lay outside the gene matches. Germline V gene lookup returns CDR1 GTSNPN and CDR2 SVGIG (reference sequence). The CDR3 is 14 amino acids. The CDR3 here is CAWSAGQGSYEQYF. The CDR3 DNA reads TGTGCCTGGAGTGCTGGACAGGGGTCCTACGAGCAGTACTTC.

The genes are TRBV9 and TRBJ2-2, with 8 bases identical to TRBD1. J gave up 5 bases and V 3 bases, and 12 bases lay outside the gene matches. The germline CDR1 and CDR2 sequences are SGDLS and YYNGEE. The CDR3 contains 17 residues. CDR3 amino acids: CASSGGTGTGYTGELFF. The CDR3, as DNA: TGTGCCAGCAGCGGGGGGACCGGGACAGGCTATACCGGGGAGCTGTTTTTT.

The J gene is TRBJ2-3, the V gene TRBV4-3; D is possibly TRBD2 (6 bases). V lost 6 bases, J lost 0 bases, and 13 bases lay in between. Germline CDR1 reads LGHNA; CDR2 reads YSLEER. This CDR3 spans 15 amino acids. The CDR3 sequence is CASSSSAGSTDTQYF. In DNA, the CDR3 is TGCGCCAGCAGTTCCTCGGCGGGGAGCACAGATACGCAGTATTTT.

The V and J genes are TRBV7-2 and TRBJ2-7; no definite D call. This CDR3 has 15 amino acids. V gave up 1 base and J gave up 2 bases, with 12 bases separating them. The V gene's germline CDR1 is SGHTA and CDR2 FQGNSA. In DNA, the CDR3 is TGTGCCAGCAGCTTAGAGTCTAGTGCTACCTACGAGCAGTACTTC. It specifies CASSLESSATYEQYF.

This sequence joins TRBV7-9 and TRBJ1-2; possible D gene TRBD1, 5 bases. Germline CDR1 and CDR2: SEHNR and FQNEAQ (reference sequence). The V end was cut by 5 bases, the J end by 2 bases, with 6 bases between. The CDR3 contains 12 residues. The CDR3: CASSPGNYGYTF. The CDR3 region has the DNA TGTGCCAGCAGCCCAGGGAACTATGGCTACACCTTC.

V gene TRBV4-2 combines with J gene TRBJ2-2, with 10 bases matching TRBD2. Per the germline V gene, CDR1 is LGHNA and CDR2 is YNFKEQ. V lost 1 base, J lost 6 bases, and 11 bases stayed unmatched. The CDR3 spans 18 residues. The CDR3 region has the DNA TGTGCCAGCAGCCAAGGTACTAGCGGGACGGATGGAGCCGGGGAGCTGTTTTTT. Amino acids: CASSQGTSGTDGAGELFF.

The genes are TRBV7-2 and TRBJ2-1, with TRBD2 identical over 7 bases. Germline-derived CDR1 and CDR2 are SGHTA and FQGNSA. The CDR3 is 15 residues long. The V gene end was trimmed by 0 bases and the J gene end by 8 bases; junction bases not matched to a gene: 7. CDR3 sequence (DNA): TGTGCCAGCAGCTTAGCCAGGCGGGAGAAGGATGAGCAGTTCTTC. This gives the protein CASSLARREKDEQFF.

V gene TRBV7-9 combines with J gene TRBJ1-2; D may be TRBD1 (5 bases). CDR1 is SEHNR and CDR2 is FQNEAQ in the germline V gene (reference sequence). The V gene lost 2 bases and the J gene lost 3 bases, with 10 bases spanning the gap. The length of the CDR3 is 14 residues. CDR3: CASSLFQTDYGYTF. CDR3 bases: TGTGCCAGCAGCTTATTCCAGACAGACTATGGCTACACCTTC.

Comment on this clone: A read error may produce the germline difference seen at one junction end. CDR3 region: CASSPAGGNSEAFF. The CDR3 DNA reads as TGTGCCAGCTCACCCGCAGGGGGGAACAGTGAAGCTTTCTTT. The J gene is TRBJ1-1, the V gene TRBV18; 7 bases line up with TRBD1. CDR1 and CDR2 from the germline V gene are KGHSH and LQKENI. The CDR3 covers 14 residues.

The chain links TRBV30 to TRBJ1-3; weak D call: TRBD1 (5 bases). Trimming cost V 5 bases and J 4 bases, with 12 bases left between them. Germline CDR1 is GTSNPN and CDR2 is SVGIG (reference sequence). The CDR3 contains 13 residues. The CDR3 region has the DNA TGTGCCTGGGACGGGACTGGGGGAAACACCATATATTTT. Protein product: CAWDGTGGNTIYF. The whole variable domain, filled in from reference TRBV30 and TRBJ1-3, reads SQTIHQWPATLVQPVGSPLSLECTVEGTSNPNLYWYRQAAGRGLQLLFYSVGIGQISSEVPQNLSASRPQDRQFILSSKKLLLSDSGFYLCAWDGTGGNTIYFGEGSWLTVV.